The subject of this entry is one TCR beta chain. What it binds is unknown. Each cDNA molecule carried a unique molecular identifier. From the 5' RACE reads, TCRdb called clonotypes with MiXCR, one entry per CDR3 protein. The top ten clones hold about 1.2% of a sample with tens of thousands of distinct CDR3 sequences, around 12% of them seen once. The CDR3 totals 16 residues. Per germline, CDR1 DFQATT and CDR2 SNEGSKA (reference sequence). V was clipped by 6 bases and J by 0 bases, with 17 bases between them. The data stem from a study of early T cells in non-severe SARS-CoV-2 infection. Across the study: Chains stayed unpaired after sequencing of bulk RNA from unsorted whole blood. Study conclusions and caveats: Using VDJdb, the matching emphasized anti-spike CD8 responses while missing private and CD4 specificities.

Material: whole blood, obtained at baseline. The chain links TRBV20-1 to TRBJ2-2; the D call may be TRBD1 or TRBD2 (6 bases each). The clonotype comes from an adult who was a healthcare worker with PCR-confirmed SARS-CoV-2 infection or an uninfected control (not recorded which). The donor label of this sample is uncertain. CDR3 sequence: CSAPNLRGPNTGELFF. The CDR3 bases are TGCAGTGCCCCTAATCTACGGGGGCCGAACACCGGGGAGCTGTTTTTT.